In its sample, the clone carrying this T cell receptor beta chain was seen a few times. What it binds is not known. This entry belongs to a study of T-cell memory formation after mild COVID-19. Broader study findings: Among clones contracting day 15 to 85, CD4/CD8 was balanced, whereas later expanders leaned CD4+. Among CD4+ contracting clones, most were CM and EM, and CD8+ ones EMRA.

This CDR3 has 15 residues. Germline loops: CDR1 LNHNV, CDR2 YYDKDF (reference sequence). V shed 3 bases and J 6 bases; nucleotides not matched to a gene: 4. Libraries for TCRalpha and TCRbeta carried sample barcodes and unique molecular identifiers via 5'RACE. TCRdb itself ran the 5' RACE reads through MiXCR, one entry per CDR3 protein. Of 300,000 to 400,000 distinct CDR3 sequences listed, around 27% are singletons. V is TRBV15 and J is TRBJ2-1; 11 bases match TRBD2. The TCR originated in an adult woman who had mild COVID-19 (a few samples of this study predate the infection). Cell type and time point are not known. Sequenced: PBMCs or a T cell subset sorted from them (not recorded which). CDR3 region: CATSREGLAVNEQFF. As DNA, the CDR3 is TGTGCCACCAGCAGGGAGGGACTAGCGGTCAATGAGCAGTTCTTC.